One and the same sample provided the 9 T cell receptor beta chains below, sequenced in a study of T cells after yellow fever vaccination. TCRdb recomputed calls from the 5' RACE reads with MiXCR, one row per CDR3 protein. The sample lists roughly 320,000 distinct CDR3 sequences, about 10% seen once, with about 3.3% in the top ten. Material: CD4+ T cells sorted from PBMCs, obtained 45 days after the yellow fever booster vaccination. The receptors here all came from a man in his late teens or twenties who received the YFV17D yellow fever vaccine.

This clonotype was detected only a few times. This chain uses TRBV10-3 with TRBJ1-2; no firm D call. The CDR3 loop spans 14 amino acids. In germline, CDR1 is ENHRY, CDR2 SYGVKD. The V end lost 0 bases, the J end lost 8 bases, and 13 bases lay between the germline ends. The CDR3 bases are TGTGCCATCAGTGAGTCGCTGGACCTACCGGGCTACACCTTC. Residues: CAISESLDLPGYTF.

The J gene is TRBJ2-7, the V gene TRBV20-1; 11 nucleotides align to TRBD2. Germline CDR1 is DFQATT and CDR2 is SNEGSKA (reference sequence). This CDR3 has 14 amino acids. V lost 6 bases, J lost 0 bases, and 4 bases stayed unmatched. The CDR3 sequence: CSATSGDSSYEQYV. Here the CDR3 DNA reads TGCAGTGCGACTAGCGGGGATAGCTCCTACGAGCAGTACGTC.

The chain employs TRBV19 and TRBJ2-5; D call uncertain. CDR1 LNHDA and CDR2 SQIVND come from the germline V gene (reference sequence). The CDR3 is 13 residues long. V lost 1 base to trimming and J lost 1 base, with 4 bases between them. The CDR3 loop is CASSIAGQETQYF. CDR3 nucleotide sequence: TGTGCCAGTAGTATAGCAGGCCAAGAGACCCAGTACTTC. Looking up the rest from reference TRBV19 and TRBJ2-5 gives the full variable domain: DGGITQSPKYLFRKEGQNVTLSCEQNLNHDAMYWYRQDPGQGLRLIYYSQIVNDFQKGDIAEGYSVSREKKESFPLTVTSAQKNPTAFYLCASSIAGQETQYFGPGTRLLVL.

The CDR3 loop reads CAVLAGGGFRTDTQYF. In nucleotides, the CDR3 is TGTGCCGTTCTCGCGGGGGGTGGCTTCCGCACAGATACGCAGTATTTT. V usage is TRBV10-3 and J usage is TRBJ2-3, with 8 bases lining up with TRBD2. The J segment lost 1 base and the V segment lost 11 bases, leaving 14 bases of the junction unmatched. Germline CDR1 ENHRY, CDR2 SYGVKD. This CDR3 contains 16 residues.

The chain links TRBV4-1 to TRBJ1-4, with 7 bases fitting TRBD1. V gave up 2 bases and J gave up 5 bases; unmatched junction bases: 8. The CDR3 has 16 amino acids. Per the germline V gene, CDR1 is MGHRA and CDR2 is YSYEKL. CDR3 in DNA: TGCGCCAGCAGCCAACTTATCCGGGACAGAAATGAAAAACTGTTTTTT. Its protein is CASSQLIRDRNEKLFF.

In this sample, this clonotype turned up a few times. The rearrangement links TRBV7-6 to TRBJ1-2; 10 nucleotides match TRBD1. V was pared by 5 bases and J by 8 bases, with 11 bases of the junction left unmatched. CDR1 and CDR2 from the germline V gene are SGHVS and FNYEAQ. This CDR3 has 15 residues. The CDR3: CASSPGTGAMGGYTF. CDR3 DNA: TGTGCCAGCAGCCCCGGGACAGGGGCTATGGGGGGCTACACCTTC.

A few counts support this clonotype. The chain joins TRBV24-1 to TRBJ1-6; D gene uncertain. This CDR3 is 12 amino acids long. V shed 3 bases and J shed 15 bases, with 11 bases lying between them. Germline CDR1 is KGHDR and CDR2 is SFDVKD. As DNA, the CDR3 is TGTGCCACCAGTGATGGATCGGGGATCCTCCACTTT. Amino acid sequence: CATSDGSGILHF.

The CDR3 region is CASSLVANSYGQYV. CDR3 nucleotides: TGTGCCAGCAGCTTAGTGGCCAACTCCTACGGGCAGTACGTC. V gene TRBV7-2 combines with J gene TRBJ2-7, with no clear D. The CDR3 has 14 residues. CDR1 is SGHTA and CDR2 is FQGNSA in the germline V gene.

The table lists this clonotype with a few counts. The chain recombines TRBV5-6 with TRBJ1-2; 11 bases align to TRBD1. J gave up 4 bases and V 4 bases, and 3 bases lay outside the gene matches. The CDR3 runs 14 residues. CDR1 and CDR2 (germline): SGHDT, YYEEEE. CDR3 loop: CASSRDRGSYGYTF. The DNA of the CDR3 is TGTGCCAGCAGCCGGGACAGGGGGTCCTATGGCTACACCTTC. Based on the CDR3 plus reference TRBV5-6 and TRBJ1-2, the full variable domain is DAGVTQSPTHLIKTRGQQVTLRCSPKSGHDTVSWYQQALGQGPQFIFQYYEEEERQRGNFPDRFSGHQFPNYSSELNVNALLLGDSALYLCASSRDRGSYGYTFGSGTRLTVV.